These T cell receptor beta chains were read from a single sample in a study of human T cells and chemical hapten exposure. MiXCR was run by TCRdb on the RACE reads, yielding one entry per CDR3 protein. The repertoire includes about 120,000 distinct CDR3 sequences, 12% of them detected once, and roughly 1.3% sits in the top ten. The specimen was whole blood, collected in connection with sensitization to the hapten diphenylcyclopropenone (DPC). Receptors originate from a woman aged 50 to 60 with alopecia areata. Some clones in this sample may be carry-over from other donors' samples. The CDR3 runs from the conserved cysteine through the conserved F or W. The order of the fields is D gene, V gene, J gene, clone size, CDR3 protein, CDR3 DNA. The D gene is left open where the match is weak. Size values are once, few and many counts, or a class for expanded clones, and some rows have none.

d_call: .
v_call: TRBV4-3
j_call: TRBJ2-4
clone_size: many
cdr3_aa: CASSQARAVAKNIQYF
cdr3_nt: TGCGCCAGCAGCCAAGCCCGGGCGGTAGCCAAAAACATTCAGTACTTC

d_call: TRBD2
v_call: TRBV28
j_call: TRBJ2-3
clone_size: .
cdr3_aa: CASSSRPGLAGVMGVLDTQYF
cdr3_nt: TGTGCCAGCAGTTCCCGCCCCGGGCTAGCGGGGGTGATGGGCGTTTTGGATACGCAGTATTTT

d_call: TRBD1
v_call: TRBV11-2
j_call: TRBJ1-5
clone_size: few
cdr3_aa: CASSPDPRGPNQPQHF
cdr3_nt: TGTGCCAGCAGCCCCGACCCCAGGGGGCCCAATCAGCCCCAGCATTTT

d_call: .
v_call: TRBV28
j_call: TRBJ1-1
clone_size: few
cdr3_aa: CASSSGQGPMNTEAFF
cdr3_nt: TGTGCCAGCAGTTCCGGCCAGGGTCCCATGAACACTGAAGCTTTCTTT

d_call: .
v_call: TRBV10-3
j_call: TRBJ2-7
clone_size: .
cdr3_aa: CAISNNYEQYF
cdr3_nt: TGTGCCATCAGCAATAACTACGAGCAGTACTTC

d_call: .
v_call: TRBV6-5
j_call: TRBJ1-6
clone_size: few
cdr3_aa: CASSYNSPLHF
cdr3_nt: TGTGCCAGCAGCTACAATTCACCCCTCCACTTT

d_call: .
v_call: TRBV28
j_call: TRBJ2-2
clone_size: once
cdr3_aa: CASNGPHTGELFF
cdr3_nt: TGTGCCAGCAACGGGCCTCACACCGGGGAGCTGTTTTTT

d_call: .
v_call: TRBV28
j_call: TRBJ2-7
clone_size: many
cdr3_aa: CASSYQSYEQYF
cdr3_nt: TGTGCCAGCAGCTATCAATCCTACGAGCAGTACTTC

d_call: .
v_call: TRBV3-1
j_call: TRBJ2-1
clone_size: .
cdr3_aa: CASSQALQRYNEQFF
cdr3_nt: TGTGCCAGCAGCCAAGCCCTTCAGAGGTACAATGAGCAGTTCTTC

d_call: TRBD1
v_call: TRBV20-1
j_call: TRBJ1-6
clone_size: many
cdr3_aa: CSASSGQGVSPLHF
cdr3_nt: TGCAGTGCTAGCTCGGGACAGGGGGTTTCACCCCTCCACTTT

d_call: .
v_call: TRBV7-2
j_call: TRBJ2-3
clone_size: few
cdr3_aa: CASSRERADTQYF
cdr3_nt: TGTGCCAGCAGCCGCGAACGGGCAGATACGCAGTATTTT

d_call: .
v_call: TRBV29-1
j_call: TRBJ1-1
clone_size: few
cdr3_aa: CSVGLGTNTEAFF
cdr3_nt: TGCAGCGTTGGGTTAGGGACGAACACTGAAGCTTTCTTT

d_call: .
v_call: TRBV7-2
j_call: TRBJ1-2
clone_size: .
cdr3_aa: CASSPALGYGYTF
cdr3_nt: TGTGCCAGCAGCCCAGCGCTGGGTTATGGCTACACCTTC

d_call: .
v_call: TRBV6-6
j_call: TRBJ2-3
clone_size: .
cdr3_aa: CASSPGSRADTQYF
cdr3_nt: TGTGCCAGCAGCCCGGGAAGTCGGGCAGATACGCAGTATTTT

d_call: .
v_call: TRBV7-9
j_call: TRBJ1-4
clone_size: .
cdr3_aa: CASSLARGSTNEKLFF
cdr3_nt: TGTGCCAGCAGCTTAGCGCGAGGTTCCACTAATGAAAAACTGTTTTTT

d_call: .
v_call: TRBV19
j_call: TRBJ2-7
clone_size: many
cdr3_aa: CASSRDGNYEQYF
cdr3_nt: TGTGCCAGTAGTAGGGACGGAAACTACGAGCAGTACTTC

d_call: .
v_call: TRBV29-1
j_call: TRBJ1-2
clone_size: .
cdr3_aa: CSVEGLYGYTF
cdr3_nt: TGCAGCGTTGAAGGTCTTTATGGCTACACCTTC

d_call: TRBD1
v_call: TRBV2
j_call: TRBJ1-4
clone_size: few
cdr3_aa: CASSVRQGHPEKLFF
cdr3_nt: TGTGCCAGCAGTGTTCGACAGGGCCACCCTGAAAAACTGTTTTTT

d_call: TRBD1
v_call: TRBV5-5
j_call: TRBJ1-5
clone_size: many
cdr3_aa: CASSSMTGVAQPQHF
cdr3_nt: TGTGCCAGCAGCAGCATGACAGGGGTGGCTCAGCCCCAGCATTTT

d_call: TRBD2
v_call: TRBV28
j_call: TRBJ2-3
clone_size: .
cdr3_aa: CASSRAGESTDTQYF
cdr3_nt: TGTGCCAGCAGTCGGGCGGGGGAAAGCACAGATACGCAGTATTTT

d_call: TRBD2
v_call: TRBV11-2
j_call: TRBJ2-4
clone_size: many
cdr3_aa: CASSYPGLAGGRAKNIQYF
cdr3_nt: TGTGCCAGCAGCTACCCGGGACTAGCGGGGGGTAGAGCCAAAAACATTCAGTACTTC

d_call: .
v_call: TRBV6-5
j_call: TRBJ1-1
clone_size: .
cdr3_aa: CASSPHEIFTEAFF
cdr3_nt: TGTGCCAGCAGTCCGCACGAGATATTCACTGAAGCTTTCTTT

d_call: TRBD1
v_call: TRBV7-2
j_call: TRBJ1-1
clone_size: .
cdr3_aa: CASTMGQYTEAFF
cdr3_nt: TGTGCCAGCACCATGGGACAGTACACTGAAGCTTTCTTT

d_call: .
v_call: TRBV12-5
j_call: TRBJ1-5
clone_size: few
cdr3_aa: CASGLGTDQPQHF
cdr3_nt: TGTGCTAGTGGTTTGGGGACAGATCAGCCCCAGCATTTT

d_call: .
v_call: TRBV29-1
j_call: TRBJ1-2
clone_size: few
cdr3_aa: CSVFTGGYTF
cdr3_nt: TGCAGCGTCTTCACTGGAGGCTACACCTTC

d_call: TRBD1
v_call: TRBV4-1
j_call: TRBJ2-7
clone_size: few
cdr3_aa: CASSAYRDRSSYEQYF
cdr3_nt: TGCGCCAGCAGCGCCTACCGGGACAGGAGCTCCTACGAGCAGTACTTC

d_call: .
v_call: TRBV29-1
j_call: TRBJ1-1
clone_size: .
cdr3_aa: CSVARDLNTEAFF
cdr3_nt: TGCAGCGTAGCCCGGGACCTGAACACTGAAGCTTTCTTT

d_call: .
v_call: TRBV11-2
j_call: TRBJ2-7
clone_size: few
cdr3_aa: CASSPRSRTYEQYF
cdr3_nt: TGTGCCAGCAGCCCCCGGTCCAGGACCTACGAGCAGTACTTC

d_call: .
v_call: TRBV12-3/TRBV12-4
j_call: TRBJ1-5
clone_size: once
cdr3_aa: CASSLSQANQPQHF
cdr3_nt: TGTGCCAGCAGTTTATCTCAGGCTAATCAGCCCCAGCATTTT

d_call: .
v_call: TRBV6-5
j_call: TRBJ2-1
clone_size: .
cdr3_aa: CASSYSRGYEQFF
cdr3_nt: TGTGCCAGCAGTTACTCGCGGGGATATGAGCAGTTCTTC

d_call: TRBD2
v_call: TRBV7-2
j_call: TRBJ2-1
clone_size: many
cdr3_aa: CASSLRRGGLEQFF
cdr3_nt: TGTGCCAGCAGCTTAAGGCGGGGGGGCCTGGAGCAGTTCTTC

d_call: .
v_call: TRBV5-4
j_call: TRBJ1-1
clone_size: many
cdr3_aa: CASSFSRGGTEAFF
cdr3_nt: TGTGCCAGCAGCTTCTCTCGCGGTGGCACTGAAGCTTTCTTT

d_call: .
v_call: TRBV12-3/TRBV12-4
j_call: TRBJ1-1
clone_size: many
cdr3_aa: CATKQGANTEAFF
cdr3_nt: TGTGCCACAAAACAGGGAGCCAACACTGAAGCTTTCTTT

d_call: TRBD2
v_call: TRBV28
j_call: TRBJ2-2
clone_size: many
cdr3_aa: CVSSLGGITTGELFF
cdr3_nt: TGTGTCAGCAGTCTGGGAGGGATCACCACCGGGGAGCTGTTTTTT

d_call: TRBD1
v_call: TRBV7-8
j_call: TRBJ2-1
clone_size: .
cdr3_aa: CASSDSGGRQFF
cdr3_nt: TGTGCCAGCAGTGACTCAGGGGGTCGGCAGTTCTTC